The 5 T cell receptor beta chains below all came from one sample that was sequenced in a study of cytomegalovirus exposure and HLA in healthy donors. The study ran its PCR with 60 Vbeta and 13 Jbeta primers. Using immunoSEQ multiplex PCR, the repertoire was profiled, and TCRdb retains in-frame clones only, with some absent. The sample contains about 110,000 clones, over 55% of which appear only once. The sample comprised PBMCs. All receptors come from a female donor in good health and CMV-seronegative.

The rearrangement uses TRBV9 and TRBJ1-1; no reliable D call. Germline CDR1 is SGDLS and CDR2 is YYNGEE. The CDR3 runs to 15 residues. The V end was cut by 0 bases, the J end by 0 bases, with 9 bases between. The CDR3 loop is CASSVAGNMNTEAFF. The CDR3 DNA follows: TGTGCCAGCAGCGTAGCGGGGAACATGAACACTGAAGCTTTCTTT.

The chain has TRBV28 and TRBJ1-2; D might be TRBD1 (6 bases). Germline CDR1 is MDHEN and CDR2 is SYDVKM. Trimming shortened V by 6 bases and J by 6 bases, and 17 bases separated the two germline ends. There are 14 residues in the CDR3. CDR3 loop: CASRQGQYYNGYTF. CDR3 in DNA: TGTGCCAGCAGACAGGGACAATACTATAATGGCTACACCTTC.

This clone appeared a few times. This rearrangement joins TRBV18 to TRBJ2-3; 7 nucleotides agree with TRBD1. Germline CDR1 KGHSH, CDR2 LQKENI. The J segment lost 14 bases and the V segment lost 0 bases, leaving 11 bases of the junction unmatched. The CDR3 extends over 14 amino acids. In DNA form, the CDR3 reads TGTGCCAGCTCACCACCGGTGGAGACAGGGTTAAGGTATTTT. It encodes CASSPPVETGLRYF.

This clone was detected once. This chain links TRBV14 with TRBJ1-2; perhaps TRBD1 as D (6 bases). CDR1 and CDR2 (germline): SGHDN, FVKESK. Trimming cost V 1 base and J 6 bases, with 12 bases left between them. The CDR3 runs to 14 residues. The CDR3 coding sequence is TGTGCCAGCAGCCAAGGAGGGGGGGGCGATGGCTACACCTTC. Encoded protein: CASSQGGGGDGYTF.

This chain links TRBV30 with TRBJ2-2; D is undetermined. In germline, CDR1 is GTSNPN, CDR2 SVGIG (reference sequence). This CDR3 comprises 14 residues. Trimming took off 7 bases at V and 3 bases at J, with 15 bases between the two ends. CDR3 in amino acids: CASQTGSDTGELFF. CDR3 DNA sequence: TGTGCCTCCCAGACGGGTTCGGACACCGGGGAGCTGTTTTTT.